The T cell receptor (beta chain) under discussion was sequenced for a study of regulatory T cells in long-lasting Graves disease. For the study at large: New Graves' disease cases had less than 3 months of antithyroid drugs.

Findings and caveats of the study: Reduced TCR diversity was observed in persistent Graves' patients versus newly diagnosed patients.

With iRepertoire HTBI primers and Arm-PCR of CDR3 regions, TCR beta libraries were built. Using its own MiXCR run on the multiplex PCR reads, TCRdb lists one record per CDR3 protein. The table has 400,000 to 500,000 distinct CDR3 sequences, 15% seen once. This CDR3 is 16 amino acids long. Germline-derived CDR1 and CDR2 are SGHTA and FQGNSA. V gave up 5 bases and J gave up 4 bases; unmatched junction bases: 11. Turning to this clonotype: Its cognate antigen is unknown.

Time point in this sample: newly diagnosed GD, antithyroid drugs for less than 3 months. With RNA extracted from PBMCs as input, the TCR library was made. These data are also associated with another study on T cells in Graves' hyperthyroidism and ophthalmopathy. That work adds: In the blood, most expanded thyroid clonotypes above 0.001 appeared as well.

This TCR came from a middle-aged woman with Graves disease. Sequenced material: peripheral blood mononuclear cells (PBMCs), taken at new diagnosis, from a patient treated with antithyroid drugs. The chain is built from TRBV7-2 and TRBJ2-3; 8 bases line up with TRBD2. The CDR3 region is CASSRLLAGGADTQYF. The CDR3 DNA follows: TGTGCCAGCAGCCGCTTATTGGCGGGAGGTGCAGATACGCAGTATTTT.